Below, 21 T cell receptor beta chains from the same sample are listed, as sequenced in a study of blood T cells in healthy people across ages. A second PCR of about 7 to 12 cycles used a sample-barcoded 5' primer and a J-beta primer mix. TCRdb re-analysed the 5' RACE reads in MiXCR, keeping a single row per CDR3 protein. The repertoire holds about 640,000 distinct CDR3 sequences, approximately 30% seen once, with roughly 14% in the top ten. Specimen: blood. These receptors originate from a woman aged 80 or older in good health.

Concerning this clonotype: One end of the junction fails to match germline, which may point to a read error. CDR3 sequence (DNA): TGTGCCGGCAGTCCTTCCGCGTACGAGCAGTACTTC. The encoded protein is CAGSPSAYEQYF. The chain joins TRBV6-6 to TRBJ2-5; D is uncertain. The J call could be wrong; TRBJ2-7 is a better fit for the DNA end. CDR1 MNHNY and CDR2 SVGAGI come from the germline V gene (reference sequence). This CDR3 has 12 amino acids.

In its sample, this clonotype was seen many times. V and J are TRBV3-1 and TRBJ1-2; tentatively, D is TRBD1 (6 bases). V lost 4 bases and J lost 4, with 13 bases in between. This CDR3 is 14 amino acids long. Germline-derived CDR1 and CDR2 are LGHDT and YNNKEL (reference sequence). CDR3 sequence (DNA): TGTGCCAGCAGCCGGGACACTCGATCCTATGGCTACACCTTC. It yields the protein CASSRDTRSYGYTF.

This chain connects TRBV10-2 to TRBJ1-1; D is ambiguous. The CDR3 runs 11 residues. Looked up from germline, CDR1 is WSHSY and CDR2 is SAAADI. V was clipped by 2 bases and J by 7 bases, with 5 bases between them. In DNA, the CDR3 is TGCGCCAGCAGTGAGGACGGTGAAGCTTTCTTT. Translated: CASSEDGEAFF.

This clonotype came up many times. The chain uses TRBV18 and TRBJ2-3; D is possibly TRBD1 (6 bases). CDR1 is KGHSH and CDR2 is LQKENI in the germline V gene. This CDR3 is 15 amino acids long. Trimming removed 3 bases from V and 0 bases from J, with 10 bases in between. CDR3 amino acids: CASSPRDKSTDTQYF. The CDR3 DNA sequence: TGTGCCAGCTCACCCCGGGACAAAAGCACAGATACGCAGTATTTT.

This clonotype was recorded a few times. The chain employs TRBV9 and TRBJ2-5; tentative D call: TRBD1 (6 bases). The CDR3 runs to 12 residues. V shed 4 bases and J shed 5 bases, with 9 bases lying between them. The germline gives CDR1 SGDLS, CDR2 YYNGEE. CDR3 in amino acids: CASSWDTETQYF. CDR3 nucleotides: TGTGCCAGCAGCTGGGACACCGAGACCCAGTACTTC.

The sample holds many counts of this clonotype. The rearrangement links TRBV5-8 to TRBJ2-3; 8 positions match TRBD1. V shed 4 bases, J shed 4 bases, and the junction held 5 bases outside the gene matches. Germline-derived CDR1 and CDR2 are SGHTS and YDEGEE. The CDR3 is made up of 14 amino acids. CDR3 sequence reads: CASSLDRVPDTQYF. For the CDR3, the DNA is TGTGCCAGCAGCCTGGACAGGGTCCCAGATACGCAGTATTTT.

This clonotype was seen many times. The V and J genes are TRBV10-3 and TRBJ1-1; a possible D gene is TRBD1 (5 bases). The CDR3 has 13 residues. Looked up from germline, CDR1 is ENHRY and CDR2 is SYGVKD. The germline V and J ends were trimmed by 6 bases and 6 bases, with 14 bases remaining between them. The chain's CDR3 is CAIRDGGIPEAFF. Here the CDR3 DNA reads TGTGCCATCAGAGATGGGGGGATCCCTGAAGCTTTCTTT.

As for this clonotype: Germline is not matched at one junction end, which may reflect a read error. The chain carries TRBV6-5 and TRBJ1-3; 8 nucleotides agree with TRBD1. Germline CDR1 MNHEY, CDR2 SVGAGI. The CDR3 has 17 residues. The CDR3 DNA sequence: TGTGCCAGCAGCTACTCCCCTCAGGGGGCCTCAGGAAACACCATATATTTT. This codes for CASSYSPQGASGNTIYF.

This clonotype was seen ten or more times. This chain joins TRBV19 and TRBJ2-7, with D possibly being TRBD1 (5 bases). Looked up from germline, CDR1 is LNHDA and CDR2 is SQIVND (reference sequence). V lost 0 bases and J lost 7, with 10 bases in between. The CDR3 is 13 residues long. The CDR3 DNA is TGTGCCAGTAGTATAGATAAAAGGGGTGAGCAGTACTTC. Encoded protein: CASSIDKRGEQYF.

This clonotype has a count of ten or more. The rearrangement uses TRBV12-3 or TRBV12-4 and TRBJ1-2; D is uncertain. V dropped 2 bases and J dropped 4 bases, with 11 bases sitting between them. This CDR3 is built from 14 residues. The DNA for the CDR3 is TGTGCCAGCAGTTTACCGCCGGCGACCTATGGCTACACCTTC. As protein: CASSLPPATYGYTF.

V gene TRBV5-1 combines with J gene TRBJ1-1; D ambiguous. With 2 bases removed from V and 4 bases from J, the gap between germline ends came to 9 bases. Germline V CDR1 and CDR2: SGHRS, YFSETQ. This CDR3 is built from 13 residues. Here the CDR3 reads CASSLSWATEAFF. The CDR3 region has the DNA TGCGCCAGCAGCTTAAGCTGGGCCACTGAAGCTTTCTTT.

This clonotype appeared many times. The chain employs TRBV11-2 and TRBJ2-5; D may be TRBD1 or TRBD2 (5 bases each). V lost 0 bases and J lost 12, with 14 bases in between. Germline lookup yields CDR1 SGHAT and CDR2 FQNNGV. This CDR3 contains 13 residues. The CDR3 here is CASSLDRRDHEYF. In DNA form, the CDR3 reads TGTGCCAGCAGCTTAGATCGAAGGGACCACGAGTACTTC.

This clonotype was counted only a few times. With a much larger clone just one base away, this may be a read error. The rearrangement joins TRBV10-3 to TRBJ2-5; D unresolved. The germline V gene has CDR1 ENHRY and CDR2 SYGVKD. The CDR3 has 11 amino acids. V lost 10 bases, J lost 4 bases, and 10 bases lay in between. CDR3 loop: CATSWGETQYF. CDR3 DNA: TGTGCCACCTCGTGGGGAGAGACCCAGTACTTC.

In regard to this clonotype: A much larger clonotype is one base distant, so this may be a read error. The CDR3 DNA reads TGCAGCGTCACCCCCCGGGACAGGGTGGGTCATGGGCAGTTCTTC. This codes for CSVTPRDRVGHGQFF. The chain has TRBV29-1 and TRBJ2-1, with TRBD1 matching over 9 bases. Trimming cost V 6 bases and J 12 bases; bases outside gene matches: 18. The germline V gene has CDR1 SQVTM and CDR2 ANQGSEA. The CDR3 consists of 15 residues.

Comment on this clonotype: This may stem from a read error, because a much larger clone lies one nucleotide away. The V call is TRBV7-2, the J call TRBJ2-5; no firm D call. This CDR3 contains 13 residues. Trimming cost V 3 bases and J 12 bases, with 17 bases left between them. In germline, CDR1 is SGHTA, CDR2 FQGNSA. DNA for the CDR3: TGTGCCAGCAGCTTGGCCCCGGGCCTCGAGGAGTACTTC. It specifies CASSLAPGLEEYF.

The table lists this clonotype with many counts. This chain joins TRBV12-3 or TRBV12-4 and TRBJ2-7; 9 positions match TRBD1. This CDR3 has 17 residues. The junction had 14 bases not matched to a gene; V was cut back by 6 bases and J by 2 bases. The chain's CDR3 is CASSPGTGLSTPYEQYF. The CDR3 DNA follows: TGTGCCAGCAGCCCGGGGACAGGGTTGAGTACCCCCTACGAGCAGTACTTC.

The genes are TRBV13 and TRBJ1-3, with no clear D. Germline CDR1 PRHDT, CDR2 FYEKMQ (reference sequence). The CDR3 runs 15 residues. V was shortened by 4 bases and J by 1 base, with 11 bases between the two germline ends. The CDR3 protein is CASSSGRGSGNTIYF. The DNA of the CDR3 is TGTGCCAGCAGCTCTGGACGTGGATCTGGAAACACCATATATTTT.

J is TRBJ1-1 and V is TRBV28; D gene ambiguous. The germline CDR1 and CDR2 sequences are MDHEN and SYDVKM. With 8 bases removed from V and 6 bases from J, the gap between germline ends came to 16 bases. The CDR3 loop spans 13 amino acids. CDR3: CASSAGTFPEAFF. CDR3 DNA sequence: TGTGCCAGCTCCGCAGGAACTTTCCCTGAAGCTTTCTTT.

Many counts were recorded for this clonotype. The V call is TRBV6-1, the J call TRBJ2-7; 10 nucleotides line up with TRBD1. The CDR3 is made up of 16 amino acids. The germline gives CDR1 MNHNS, CDR2 SASEGT. Losses at the gene ends were 3 bases for V and 3 bases for J; bases not matched to a gene: 8. The CDR3: CASSDTWTGGGYEQYF. The CDR3 nucleotides read TGTGCCAGCAGTGACACGTGGACAGGGGGAGGCTACGAGCAGTACTTC.

The chain couples TRBV20-1 to TRBJ2-3; 9 nucleotides match TRBD2. There are 15 residues in the CDR3. V dropped 4 bases and J dropped 0; count of bases not matched to a gene: 5. Per the germline V gene, CDR1 is DFQATT and CDR2 is SNEGSKA (reference sequence). CDR3 DNA sequence: TGCAGTGCTATTCAGCTAGCGGGAAGCACAGATACGCAGTATTTT. It is translated as CSAIQLAGSTDTQYF.

This clonotype has a handful of counts. The V gene is TRBV4-2, the J gene TRBJ2-1; 12 bases are a match to TRBD2. The CDR3 is 16 amino acids. Germline-derived CDR1 and CDR2 are LGHNA and YNFKEQ. After removal of 3 bases from V and 6 bases from J, the junction contained 6 bases not matched to a gene. The CDR3 sequence is CASSQASGGALNEQFF. The CDR3 region has the DNA TGTGCCAGCAGCCAGGCTAGCGGGGGGGCCCTCAATGAGCAGTTCTTC.